The clone carrying this T cell receptor beta chain was recorded only once. No antigen is known for it. The method was immunoSEQ multiplex PCR; TCRdb's version includes in-frame clones alone and lacks a portion of them. The table lists around 150,000 clones, roughly 92% of them singletons. These data originate in a study of T cell responses to AZD1222 COVID-19 vaccine. V shed 0 bases and J 5 bases; nucleotides not matched to a gene: 1. Germline V gene sequence: CDR1 LGHDT, CDR2 YNNKEL (reference sequence). This CDR3 comprises 15 residues. Study observations and caveats: When two AZD1222 doses had been given, Spike-specific TCR breadth and depth rose. Spike-spanning, vaccine-associated CD4 TCRs were dominant at 160-218 and 743-854.

This chain joins TRBV3-1 (or the pseudogene TRBV3-2) and TRBJ2-1; 10 bases agree with TRBD2. The sample here was peripheral blood, taken on day 0 of AZD1222 vaccination. The clonotype was recovered from an adult in good health. The CDR3 loop reads CASSQDLAGDNEQFF. As DNA, the CDR3 is TGTGCCAGCAGCCAAGACCTAGCGGGGGACAATGAGCAGTTCTTC.